These 3 T cell receptor beta chains were sequenced from one sample in a study of regulatory T cells in long-lasting Graves disease. Time point in this sample: newly diagnosed GD, antithyroid drugs for less than 3 months. Isolated PBMC RNA provided the starting material for the TCR library. Investigators prepared the TCR beta libraries by applying iRepertoire HTBI primers and Arm-PCR of CDR3 regions. TCRdb analysed the multiplex PCR reads with MiXCR anew, one entry per CDR3 protein. This table holds over 300,000 distinct CDR3 sequences, roughly a sixth found once. Sequenced material: peripheral blood mononuclear cells (PBMCs), taken at new diagnosis, from a patient treated with antithyroid drugs. The receptor set was obtained from a female donor with Graves disease.

This clonotype was counted at least ten times. The chain is built from TRBV3-1 and TRBJ2-3, with D perhaps assigned TRBD1 or TRBD2 (5 bases each). The V gene lost 10 bases and the J gene lost 0 bases, with 14 bases spanning the gap. The CDR3 has 14 amino acids. Germline V gene lookup returns CDR1 LGHDT and CDR2 YNNKEL (reference sequence). CDR3 protein: CATRDVTSTDTQYF. The CDR3 DNA reads TGTGCCACCCGGGACGTCACTAGCACAGATACGCAGTATTTT.

This clonotype has ten or more counts. The chain combines TRBV13 with TRBJ2-3, with TRBD1 matching over 10 bases. The V gene end was trimmed by 5 bases and the J gene end by 5 bases; junction bases not matched to a gene: 7. This CDR3 has 15 residues. In germline, CDR1 is PRHDT, CDR2 FYEKMQ (reference sequence). The CDR3, as DNA: TGTGCCAGCAGCCACCGGGACAGGGGAGGAGATACGCAGTATTTT. Amino acids: CASSHRDRGGDTQYF.

The genes are TRBV10-3 and TRBJ1-1, with D uncertain. V shed 7 bases and J shed 3 bases, with 15 bases lying between them. From germline, CDR1 is ENHRY and CDR2 SYGVKD. This CDR3 is built from 14 residues. DNA of the CDR3: TGTGCCATCAAGGGCTGGGAGGGAGACACTGAAGCTTTCTTT. Its protein product is CAIKGWEGDTEAFF.